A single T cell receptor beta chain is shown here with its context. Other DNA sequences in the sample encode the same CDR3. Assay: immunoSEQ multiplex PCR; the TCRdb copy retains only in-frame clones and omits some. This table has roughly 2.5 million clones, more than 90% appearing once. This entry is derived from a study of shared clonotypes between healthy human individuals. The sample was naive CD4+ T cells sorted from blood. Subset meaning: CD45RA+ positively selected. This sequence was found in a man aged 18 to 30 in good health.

The CDR3 is CASSDRNSAMNTEAFF. The CDR3 coding sequence is TGTGCCAGCAGCGACCGGAACAGTGCTATGAACACTGAAGCTTTCTTT. V is TRBV7-9 and J is TRBJ1-1, with D unresolved. Trimming removed 5 bases at V and 0 bases at J, with 16 bases between. Looked up from germline, CDR1 is SEHNR and CDR2 is FQNEAQ (reference sequence). CDR3 size: 16 residues.